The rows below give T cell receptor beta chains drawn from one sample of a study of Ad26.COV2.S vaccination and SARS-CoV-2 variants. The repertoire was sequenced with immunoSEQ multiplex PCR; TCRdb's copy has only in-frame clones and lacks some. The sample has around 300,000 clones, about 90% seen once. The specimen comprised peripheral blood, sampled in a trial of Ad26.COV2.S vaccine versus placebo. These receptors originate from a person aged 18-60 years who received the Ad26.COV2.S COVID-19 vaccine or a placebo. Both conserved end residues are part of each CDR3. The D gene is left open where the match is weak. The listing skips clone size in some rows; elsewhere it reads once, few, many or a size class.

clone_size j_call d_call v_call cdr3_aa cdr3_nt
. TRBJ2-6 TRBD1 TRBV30 CAWSTGGTGANVLTF TGTGCCTGGAGTACAGGGGGCACTGGGGCCAACGTCCTGACTTTC
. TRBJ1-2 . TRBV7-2 CASSLAGQNYGYTF TGTGCCAGCAGCTTAGCAGGACAGAACTATGGCTACACCTTC
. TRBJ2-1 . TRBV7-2 CASTPPGLSVGSYNEQFF TGTGCCAGCACCCCTCCGGGGCTCTCCGTGGGCTCCTACAATGAGCAGTTCTTC
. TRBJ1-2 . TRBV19 CASNFWTKGPYGYTF TGTGCCAGTAATTTTTGGACAAAGGGACCCTATGGCTACACCTTC
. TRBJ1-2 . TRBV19 CASMSEANYGYTF TGTGCCAGTATGTCAGAGGCGAACTATGGCTACACCTTC
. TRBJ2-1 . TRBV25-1 CASSAVAAEQFF TGTGCCAGCAGTGCGGTAGCGGCTGAGCAGTTCTTC
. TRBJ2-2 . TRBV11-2 CASSFGGFGTGELFF TGTGCCAGCAGCTTCGGGGGCTTCGGCACCGGGGAGCTGTTTTTT
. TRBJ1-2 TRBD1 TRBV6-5 CASSSRTGGYGYTF TGTGCCAGCAGTTCAAGGACAGGGGGCTACGGCTACACCTTC
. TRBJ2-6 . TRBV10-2 CASSEWILSGANVLTF TGCGCCAGCAGTGAATGGATACTCTCTGGGGCCAACGTCCTGACTTTC
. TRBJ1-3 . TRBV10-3 CAISGASSGNTIYF TGTGCCATCAGTGGGGCAAGCTCTGGAAACACCATATATTTT
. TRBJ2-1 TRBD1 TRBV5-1 CASSLRDRGYNEQFF TGCGCCAGCAGCTTGCGGGACAGGGGCTACAATGAGCAGTTCTTC
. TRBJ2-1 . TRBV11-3 CASSLDLIRSEQFF TGTGCCAGCAGCTTAGACTTAATCCGCAGTGAGCAGTTCTTC
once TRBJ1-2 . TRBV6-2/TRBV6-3 CASSFLTDRTTNYGYTF TGTGCCAGCAGTTTTCTAACGGACAGAACAACGAACTATGGCTACACCTTC
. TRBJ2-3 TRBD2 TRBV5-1 CASKAGAPDTQYF TGCGCCAGCAAGGCGGGAGCCCCAGATACGCAGTATTTT
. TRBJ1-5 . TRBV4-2 CASSQDWGQGDQPQHF TGTGCCAGCAGCCAAGATTGGGGGCAGGGAGATCAGCCCCAGCATTTT
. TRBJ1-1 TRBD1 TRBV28 CASSPGQGSPNTEAFF TGTGCCAGCAGCCCCGGACAGGGTTCCCCTAACACTGAAGCTTTCTTT
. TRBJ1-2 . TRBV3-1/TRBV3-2 CASSQAGVGGYGYTF TGTGCCAGCAGCCAAGCGGGTGTGGGTGGCTATGGCTACACCTTC
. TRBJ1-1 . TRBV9 CASSVGLGTMNTEAFF TGTGCCAGCAGCGTAGGGCTGGGGACCATGAACACTGAAGCTTTCTTT
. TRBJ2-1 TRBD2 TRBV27 CASSLSGTSGSNEQFF TGTGCCAGCAGTTTGTCCGGGACTAGCGGGAGCAATGAGCAGTTCTTC
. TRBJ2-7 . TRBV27 CASSYFRRDSYEQYF TGTGCCAGCAGTTACTTCCGCCGGGACTCCTACGAGCAGTACTTC
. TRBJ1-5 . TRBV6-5 CASSRLTGSNQPQHF TGTGCCAGCAGCCGCTTAACAGGGAGCAATCAGCCCCAGCATTTT
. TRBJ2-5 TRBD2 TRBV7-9 CASSLGPSGSMETQYF TGTGCCAGCAGCTTAGGACCTAGCGGGAGTATGGAGACCCAGTACTTC
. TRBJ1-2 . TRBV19 CASSIGQPYGYTF TGTGCCAGTAGTATTGGACAGCCCTATGGCTACACCTTC
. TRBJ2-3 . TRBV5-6 CASSLTAGTDTQYF TGTGCCAGCAGCTTGACTGCAGGGACAGATACGCAGTATTTT
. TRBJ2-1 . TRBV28 CASSLSRGVAYEQFF TGTGCCAGCAGTTTATCAAGAGGAGTAGCGTATGAGCAGTTCTTC
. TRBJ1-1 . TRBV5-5 CASSLWAANTEAFF TGTGCCAGCAGCTTATGGGCGGCGAACACTGAAGCTTTCTTT
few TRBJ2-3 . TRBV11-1 CASSSPGPSTDTQYF TGTGCCAGCAGCTCCCCAGGGCCTAGCACAGATACGCAGTATTTT
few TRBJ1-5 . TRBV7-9 CASQGYSNQPQHF TGTGCCAGCCAGGGATATAGCAATCAGCCCCAGCATTTT
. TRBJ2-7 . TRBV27 CASSLRVTYEQYF TGTGCCAGCAGTTTGAGGGTCACCTACGAGCAGTACTTC
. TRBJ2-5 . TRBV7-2 CASSQNKGGHGETQYF TGTGCCAGCAGCCAGAATAAGGGGGGACACGGAGAGACCCAGTACTTC
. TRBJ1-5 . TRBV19 CASTPRGVQPQHF TGTGCCAGTACCCCGAGGGGCGTTCAGCCCCAGCATTTT
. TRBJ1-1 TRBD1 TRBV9 CASSTGTGRTEAFF TGTGCCAGCAGTACCGGGACAGGGCGCACTGAAGCTTTCTTT
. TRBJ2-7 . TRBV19 CASSILGTSLYEQYF TGTGCCAGTAGTATCTTGGGGACGTCACTTTACGAGCAGTACTTC
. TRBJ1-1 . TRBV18 CASSPYRVKDTEAFF TGTGCCAGCTCACCATACAGGGTGAAGGACACTGAAGCTTTCTTT
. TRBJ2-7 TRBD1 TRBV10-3 CAISESDRGYGEQYF TGTGCCATCAGTGAGTCGGACAGGGGTTACGGCGAGCAGTACTTC
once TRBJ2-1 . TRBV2 CASGGSRVSYNEQFF TGTGCCAGCGGGGGCAGCCGGGTCTCCTACAATGAGCAGTTCTTC
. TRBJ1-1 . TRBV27 CASSIRRGWSAFF TGTGCCAGCAGCATCAGGAGGGGCTGGTCGGCTTTCTTT
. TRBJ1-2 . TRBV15 CATSKGLYGYTF TGTGCCACCAGTAAAGGGCTTTATGGCTACACCTTC
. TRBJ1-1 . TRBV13 CASSLFKAEAFF TGTGCCAGCAGCTTATTTAAGGCTGAAGCTTTCTTT
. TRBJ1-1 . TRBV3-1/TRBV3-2 CASSPPTANLMNTEAFF TGTGCCAGCAGCCCCCCGACAGCTAATCTCATGAACACTGAAGCTTTCTTT
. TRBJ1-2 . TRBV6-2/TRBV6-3 CASSYWGSTGRNYGYTF TGTGCCAGCAGTTACTGGGGCTCGACAGGCAGGAACTATGGCTACACCTTC
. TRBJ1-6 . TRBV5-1 CASSLEGNNSPLHF TGCGCCAGCAGCTTGGAGGGTAATAATTCACCCCTCCACTTT
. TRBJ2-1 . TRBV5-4 CASSWGSGGSYNEQFF TGTGCCAGCAGCTGGGGGTCTGGCGGCTCCTACAATGAGCAGTTCTTC
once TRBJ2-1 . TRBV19 CASSIAPRGEQFF TGTGCCAGTAGTATAGCGCCCCGGGGGGAGCAGTTCTTC
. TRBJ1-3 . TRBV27 CASSLGTESGNTIYF TGTGCCAGCAGTTTAGGGACGGAATCTGGAAACACCATATATTTT
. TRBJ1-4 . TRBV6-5 CASRPTLTNEKLFF TGTGCCAGCAGGCCGACGTTAACTAATGAAAAACTGTTTTTT